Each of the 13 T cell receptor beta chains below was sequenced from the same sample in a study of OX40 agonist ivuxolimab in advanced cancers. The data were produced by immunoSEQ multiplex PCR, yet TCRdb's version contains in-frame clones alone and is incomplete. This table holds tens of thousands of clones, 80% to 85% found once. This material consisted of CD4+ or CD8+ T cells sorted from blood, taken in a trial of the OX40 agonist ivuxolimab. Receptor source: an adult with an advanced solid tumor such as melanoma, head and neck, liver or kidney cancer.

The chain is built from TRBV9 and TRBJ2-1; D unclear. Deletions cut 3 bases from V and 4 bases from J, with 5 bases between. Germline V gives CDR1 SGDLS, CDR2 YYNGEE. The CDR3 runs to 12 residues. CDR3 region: CASSALYNEQFF. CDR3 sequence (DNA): TGTGCCAGCAGCGCACTATACAATGAGCAGTTCTTC. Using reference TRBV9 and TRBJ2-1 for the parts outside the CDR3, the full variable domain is DSGVTQTPKHLITATGQRVTLRCSPRSGDLSVYWYQQSLDQGLQFLIQYYNGEERAKGNILERFSAQQFPDLHSELNLSSLELGDSALYFCASSALYNEQFFGPGTRLTVL.

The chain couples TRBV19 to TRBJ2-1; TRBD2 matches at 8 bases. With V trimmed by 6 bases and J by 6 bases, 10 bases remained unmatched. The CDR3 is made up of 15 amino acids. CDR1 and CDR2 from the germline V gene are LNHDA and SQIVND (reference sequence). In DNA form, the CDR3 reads TGTGCCAGTAGGACCTCTAGCGGGTGGGGCAATGAGCAGTTCTTC. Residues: CASRTSSGWGNEQFF.

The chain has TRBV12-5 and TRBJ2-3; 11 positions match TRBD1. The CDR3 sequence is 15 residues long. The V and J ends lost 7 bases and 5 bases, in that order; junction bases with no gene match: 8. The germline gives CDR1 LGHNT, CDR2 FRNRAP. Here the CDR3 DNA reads TGTGCTAGTGCCTCAGGACAGGGGGCAAGAGATACGCAGTATTTT. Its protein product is CASASGQGARDTQYF.

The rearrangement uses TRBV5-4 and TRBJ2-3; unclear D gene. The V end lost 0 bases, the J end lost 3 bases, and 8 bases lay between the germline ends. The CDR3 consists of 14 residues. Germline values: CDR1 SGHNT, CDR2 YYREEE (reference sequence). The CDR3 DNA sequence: TGTGCCAGCAGCTTGGTTTCTGCAACAGATACGCAGTATTTT. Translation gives CASSLVSATDTQYF.

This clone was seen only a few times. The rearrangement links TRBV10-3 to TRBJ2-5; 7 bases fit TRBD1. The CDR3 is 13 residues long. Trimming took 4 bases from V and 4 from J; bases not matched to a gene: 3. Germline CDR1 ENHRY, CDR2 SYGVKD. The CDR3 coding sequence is TGTGCCATCAGTGGTCCAGGGGGAGAGACCCAGTACTTC. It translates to CAISGPGGETQYF.

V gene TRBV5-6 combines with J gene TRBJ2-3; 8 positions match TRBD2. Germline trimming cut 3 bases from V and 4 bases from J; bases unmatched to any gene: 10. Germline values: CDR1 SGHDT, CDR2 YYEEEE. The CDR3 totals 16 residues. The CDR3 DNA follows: TGTGCCAGCAGCTCGATTCAGCGGGGGTCCGCAGATACGCAGTATTTT. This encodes CASSSIQRGSADTQYF.

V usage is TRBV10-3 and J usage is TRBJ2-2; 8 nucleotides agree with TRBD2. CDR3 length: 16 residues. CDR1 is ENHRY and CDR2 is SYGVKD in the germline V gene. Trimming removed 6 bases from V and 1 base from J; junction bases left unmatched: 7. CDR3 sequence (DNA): TGTGCCATCAGACCCCAGCGGGGGCTGAACACCGGGGAGCTGTTTTTT. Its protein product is CAIRPQRGLNTGELFF.

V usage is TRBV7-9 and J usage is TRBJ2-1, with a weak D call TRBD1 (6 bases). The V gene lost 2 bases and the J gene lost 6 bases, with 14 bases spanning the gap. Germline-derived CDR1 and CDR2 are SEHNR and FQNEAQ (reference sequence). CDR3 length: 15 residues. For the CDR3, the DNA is TGTGCCAGCAGCTTAAGGTCAGGGGATCTCAATGAGCAGTTCTTC. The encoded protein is CASSLRSGDLNEQFF.

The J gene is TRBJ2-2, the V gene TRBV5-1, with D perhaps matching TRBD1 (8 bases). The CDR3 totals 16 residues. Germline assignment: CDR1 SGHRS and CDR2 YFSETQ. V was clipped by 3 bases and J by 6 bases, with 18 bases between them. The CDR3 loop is CASSWGGQALSGELFF. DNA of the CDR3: TGCGCCAGCAGCTGGGGGGGACAGGCCCTTTCCGGGGAGCTGTTTTTT.

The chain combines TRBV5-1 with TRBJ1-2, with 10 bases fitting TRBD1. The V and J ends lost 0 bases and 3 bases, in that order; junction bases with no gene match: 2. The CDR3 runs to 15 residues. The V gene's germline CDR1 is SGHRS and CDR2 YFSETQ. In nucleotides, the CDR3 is TGCGCCAGCAGCTTGGAGGGACAGGGGTACTATGGCTACACCTTC. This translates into CASSLEGQGYYGYTF. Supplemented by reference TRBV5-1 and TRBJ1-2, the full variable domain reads KAGVTQTPRYLIKTRGQQVTLSCSPISGHRSVSWYQQTPGQGLQFLFEYFSETQRNKGNFPGRFSGRQFSNSRSEMNVSTLELGDSALYLCASSLEGQGYYGYTFGSGTRLTVV.

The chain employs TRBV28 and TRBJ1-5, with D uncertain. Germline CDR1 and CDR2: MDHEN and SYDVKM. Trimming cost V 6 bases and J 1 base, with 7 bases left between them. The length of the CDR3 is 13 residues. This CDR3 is CASSVSSNQPQHF. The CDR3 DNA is TGTGCCAGCAGCGTAAGCAGCAATCAGCCCCAGCATTTT.

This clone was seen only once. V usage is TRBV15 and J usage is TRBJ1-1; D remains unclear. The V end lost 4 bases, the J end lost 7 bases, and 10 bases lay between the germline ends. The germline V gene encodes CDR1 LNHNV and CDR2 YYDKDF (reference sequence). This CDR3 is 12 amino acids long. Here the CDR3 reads CATSKAYSEAFF. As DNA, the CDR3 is TGTGCCACCAGCAAGGCATACAGTGAAGCTTTCTTT.

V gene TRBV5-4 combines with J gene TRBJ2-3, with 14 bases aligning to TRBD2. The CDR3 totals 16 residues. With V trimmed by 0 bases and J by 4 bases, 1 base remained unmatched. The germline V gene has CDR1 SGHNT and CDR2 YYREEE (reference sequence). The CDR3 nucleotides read TGTGCCAGCAGCTTGGTGGGACTAGCGGGGGCAGATACGCAGTATTTT. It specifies CASSLVGLAGADTQYF.